One sample yielded the 16 T cell receptor beta chains listed below, sequenced in a study of vaccination effects on CD4 cells after COVID-19. This table comes from immunoSEQ multiplex PCR, and its TCRdb copy is limited to in-frame clones, with some not included. The table has 40,000 to 50,000 clones, 72% seen once. No antigen has been identified for these receptors. Culturing for around eleven days preceded CD4+ T cell isolation. All participants had two doses of either the BNT162b2 or mRNA-1273 vaccine. Here the sequenced sample was CD4+ T cells from PBMCs cultured without peptide, taken after COVID-19 vaccination. The receptors were sampled from a human donor who received a COVID-19 vaccine.

This chain joins TRBV7-2 and TRBJ1-2; D is unclear. This CDR3 region has 14 residues. CDR1 and CDR2 (germline): SGHTA, FQGNSA. The V end was cut by 5 bases, the J end by 8 bases, with 18 bases between. Written as DNA, the CDR3 is TGTGCCAGCAGCGAGAGGGCACCCCTAGTAGGCTACACCTTC. Its translation: CASSERAPLVGYTF.

This chain joins TRBV4-1 and TRBJ2-7; D possibly corresponds to TRBD1 (6 bases). The CDR3 totals 17 residues. V was trimmed by 1 base and J by 5 bases, leaving 21 bases between them. Germline CDR1 MGHRA, CDR2 YSYEKL. The CDR3 DNA is TGCGCCAGCAGCCAAGGAGGGGCCAGGGGCTTGGGGAACGAGCAGTACTTC. Its protein is CASSQGGARGLGNEQYF.

This clone was detected only once. The chain recombines TRBV29-1 with TRBJ1-5; D remains ambiguous. Germline V gene lookup returns CDR1 SQVTM and CDR2 ANQGSEA. V lost 2 bases and J lost 3, with 17 bases in between. The CDR3 extends over 16 amino acids. The CDR3 sequence: CSVELSESSPNQPQHF. The CDR3 DNA is TGCAGCGTTGAATTGTCAGAGAGCAGCCCCAATCAGCCCCAGCATTTT.

The rearrangement links TRBV6-1 to TRBJ1-6; 8 nucleotides align to TRBD1. CDR3 length equals 16 residues. Germline CDR1 reads MNHNS; CDR2 reads SASEGT. J was trimmed by 3 bases and V by 2 bases; bases with no gene match: 3. In nucleotides, the CDR3 is TGTGCCAGCAGTGAACTCGGACAGGGCTATAATTCACCCCTCCACTTT. Its translation: CASSELGQGYNSPLHF.

This clone has just one count. The CDR3 nucleotides read TGTGCCAGCAGCAAGTCCCTAGCGGGAGAAGAGACCCAGTACTTC. Its translation: CASSKSLAGEETQYF. The J gene is TRBJ2-5, the V gene TRBV9; 10 bases are shared with TRBD2. The J segment lost 3 bases and the V segment lost 4 bases, leaving 6 bases of the junction unmatched. The CDR3 is 15 amino acids. Germline V gives CDR1 SGDLS, CDR2 YYNGEE.

The chain joins TRBV2 to TRBJ2-7; TRBD2 matches at 7 bases. The CDR3 runs to 13 residues. J was trimmed by 5 bases and V by 6 bases; bases with no gene match: 7. Germline V lookup: CDR1 SNHLY, CDR2 FYNNEI. DNA for the CDR3: TGTGCCAGCAGACCGGGACTACCAAACGAGCAGTACTTC. It encodes CASRPGLPNEQYF.

The chain links TRBV3-1 (or the pseudogene TRBV3-2) to TRBJ2-7; the D gene is possibly TRBD1 (5 bases). With 0 bases removed from V and 4 bases from J, the gap between germline ends came to 13 bases. The germline gives CDR1 LGHDT, CDR2 YNNKEL (reference sequence). The CDR3 spans 15 residues. The chain's CDR3 is CASSQDRVRSYEQYF. In DNA form, the CDR3 reads TGTGCCAGCAGCCAAGACAGGGTGAGATCTTACGAGCAGTACTTC.

The chain joins TRBV5-1 to TRBJ1-2; D is undetermined. Deletions cut 0 bases from V and 0 bases from J, with 12 bases between. Germline lookup yields CDR1 SGHRS and CDR2 YFSETQ. The CDR3 covers 16 residues. The DNA for the CDR3 is TGCGCCAGCAGCTTGGGCGAGCGACTAGCTAACTATGGCTACACCTTC. Translating gives CASSLGERLANYGYTF.

This chain links TRBV27 with TRBJ1-1; D is unresolved. Germline V CDR1 and CDR2: MNHEY, SMNVEV (reference sequence). The CDR3 consists of 13 residues. With 3 bases removed from V and 2 bases from J, the gap between germline ends came to 7 bases. The chain's CDR3 is CASSLKPNTEAFF. CDR3 DNA sequence: TGTGCCAGCAGTTTGAAGCCAAACACTGAAGCTTTCTTT.

V usage is TRBV5-6 and J usage is TRBJ1-4; D is undetermined. Trimming took 2 bases from V and 7 from J, leaving 12 bases between them. Germline CDR1 reads SGHDT; CDR2 reads YYEEEE. The CDR3 runs 14 residues. The CDR3 loop is CASSLVGGGEKLFF. The DNA for the CDR3 is TGTGCCAGCAGCTTAGTTGGAGGCGGTGAAAAACTGTTTTTT.

V is TRBV6-5 and J is TRBJ1-1; D perhaps matches TRBD1 (6 bases). CDR1 is MNHEY and CDR2 is SVGAGI in the germline V gene. The V end lost 4 bases, the J end lost 3 bases, and 15 bases lay between the germline ends. This CDR3 contains 15 residues. The CDR3 region has the DNA TGTGCCAGCAGTTCCTCGGACAGCGCCTACACTGAAGCTTTCTTT. Translation gives CASSSSDSAYTEAFF.

The rearrangement joins TRBV6-5 to TRBJ2-1; TRBD1 is a possible D gene (6 bases). The germline CDR1 and CDR2 sequences are MNHEY and SVGAGI. V lost 0 bases and J 8 bases, leaving 14 bases between the germline ends. The CDR3 contains 15 residues. The CDR3 coding sequence is TGTGCCAGCAGTTACTCGCCAGGGGCCACCGATGAGCAGTTCTTC. Translating it yields CASSYSPGATDEQFF.

This clone was picked up one time. The V and J genes are TRBV18 and TRBJ2-5, with TRBD2 matching over 11 bases. Germline loops: CDR1 KGHSH, CDR2 LQKENI. The CDR3 sequence is 14 residues long. V shed 4 bases, J shed 4 bases, and the junction held 2 bases outside the gene matches. The CDR3 protein is CASSRGLAGETQYF. The CDR3 DNA reads TGTGCCAGCTCACGAGGACTAGCGGGAGAGACCCAGTACTTC.

This chain joins TRBV4-2 and TRBJ1-1; D not certain. Trimming shortened V by 0 bases and J by 5 bases, and 7 bases separated the two germline ends. Looked up from germline, CDR1 is LGHNA and CDR2 is YNFKEQ. This CDR3 has 13 residues. The DNA for the CDR3 is TGTGCCAGCAGCCAAGAAAGAGTTACTGAAGCTTTCTTT. Translating gives CASSQERVTEAFF.

The chain uses TRBV27 and TRBJ2-5, with D maybe TRBD2 (5 bases). Trimming took 10 bases from V and 0 from J, leaving 12 bases between them. Germline loops: CDR1 MNHEY, CDR2 SMNVEV (reference sequence). The CDR3 consists of 13 residues. The CDR3 spells CATSLQYQETQYF. The CDR3, as DNA: TGTGCCACTAGCCTCCAGTACCAAGAGACCCAGTACTTC.

This chain uses TRBV2 with TRBJ2-7; 7 positions match TRBD2. The germline V gene encodes CDR1 SNHLY and CDR2 FYNNEI. The CDR3 covers 12 residues. With V trimmed by 4 bases and J by 4 bases, 1 base remained unmatched. The CDR3 protein is CASSVGGYEQYF. CDR3 sequence (DNA): TGTGCCAGCAGTGTGGGGGGGTACGAGCAGTACTTC.